Following are 6 T cell receptor beta chains from one sample sequenced in a study of OX40 agonist ivuxolimab in advanced cancers. This table comes from immunoSEQ multiplex PCR, and its TCRdb copy is limited to in-frame clones, with some not included. Here the sample spans roughly 55,000 clones, 70% to 90% being singletons. The sample was CD4+ or CD8+ T cells sorted from blood, taken in a trial of the OX40 agonist ivuxolimab. These receptor sequences come from an adult with an advanced solid tumor such as melanoma, head and neck, liver or kidney cancer.

Note on this clone: An end of the junction differs from the germline gene, which may be a read error. The chain recombines TRBV6-1 with TRBJ2-1; D is unresolved. This CDR3 has 12 amino acids. From germline, CDR1 is MNHNS and CDR2 SASEGT. DNA of the CDR3: TGCGGAACCGTCCTCTCCTACAATGAGCAGTTCTTC. It translates to CGTVLSYNEQFF.

This chain uses TRBV4-1 with TRBJ1-2, with D unresolved. The CDR3 runs to 14 residues. V was shortened by 1 base and J by 5 bases, with 11 bases between the two germline ends. Germline CDR1 reads MGHRA; CDR2 reads YSYEKL. The CDR3 reads CASSQVGVKYGYTF. CDR3 DNA sequence: TGCGCCAGCAGCCAAGTAGGTGTTAAATATGGCTACACCTTC.

The chain uses TRBV5-5 and TRBJ1-6, with 8 bases identical to TRBD1. The germline CDR1 and CDR2 sequences are SGHKS and YYEKEE (reference sequence). The CDR3 has 15 residues. The V gene end was trimmed by 2 bases and the J gene end by 6 bases; junction bases not matched to a gene: 4. The CDR3 region has the DNA TGTGCCAGCAGCTTTTCGGGACAGGTTAATTCACCCCTCCACTTT. As protein: CASSFSGQVNSPLHF.

The chain uses TRBV9 and TRBJ2-3; D possibly corresponds to TRBD2 (5 bases). This CDR3 has 15 amino acids. The V and J ends lost 3 bases and 2 bases respectively, with 13 bases between them. Germline V gene sequence: CDR1 SGDLS, CDR2 YYNGEE. CDR3 bases: TGTGCCAGCAGCGCCCCCTGGGAGCCCACAGATACGCAGTATTTT. Translated, it gives CASSAPWEPTDTQYF.

The V call is TRBV28, the J call TRBJ1-3, with D uncertain. Germline CDR1 is MDHEN and CDR2 is SYDVKM. This CDR3 is built from 16 residues. V shed 3 bases and J shed 2 bases, with 14 bases lying between them. The CDR3 region is CASSLSEIIAGNTIYF. CDR3 DNA sequence: TGTGCCAGCAGTTTGTCGGAGATTATAGCTGGAAACACCATATATTTT.

The V call is TRBV6-6, the J call TRBJ2-7, with TRBD2 matching over 7 bases. J gave up 4 bases and V 4 bases, and 10 bases lay outside the gene matches. This CDR3 region has 15 residues. Germline CDR1 reads MNHNY; CDR2 reads SVGAGI (reference sequence). The CDR3 reads CASSSPPGGEYEQYF. CDR3 DNA sequence: TGTGCCAGCAGTTCTCCCCCGGGAGGTGAATACGAGCAGTACTTC.